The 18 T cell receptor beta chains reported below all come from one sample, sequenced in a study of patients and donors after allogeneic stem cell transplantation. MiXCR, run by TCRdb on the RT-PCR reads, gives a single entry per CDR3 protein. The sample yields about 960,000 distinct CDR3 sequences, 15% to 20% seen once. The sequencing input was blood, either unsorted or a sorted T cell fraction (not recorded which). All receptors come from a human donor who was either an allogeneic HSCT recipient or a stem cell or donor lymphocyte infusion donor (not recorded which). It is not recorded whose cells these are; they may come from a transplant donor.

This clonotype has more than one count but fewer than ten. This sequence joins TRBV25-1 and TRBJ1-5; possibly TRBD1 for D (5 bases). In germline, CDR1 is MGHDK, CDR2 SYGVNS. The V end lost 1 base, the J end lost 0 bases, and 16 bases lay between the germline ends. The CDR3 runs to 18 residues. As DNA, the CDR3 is TGTGCCAGCAGTGAATCTAAGGGGCGGGCGGATAGCAATCAGCCCCAGCATTTT. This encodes CASSESKGRADSNQPQHF.

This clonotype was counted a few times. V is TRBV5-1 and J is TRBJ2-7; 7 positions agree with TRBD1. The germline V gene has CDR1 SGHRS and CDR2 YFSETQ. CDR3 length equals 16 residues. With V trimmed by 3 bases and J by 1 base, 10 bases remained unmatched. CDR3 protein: CASSYTGTATSYEQYF. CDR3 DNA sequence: TGCGCCAGCAGCTACACCGGGACAGCGACATCCTACGAGCAGTACTTC.

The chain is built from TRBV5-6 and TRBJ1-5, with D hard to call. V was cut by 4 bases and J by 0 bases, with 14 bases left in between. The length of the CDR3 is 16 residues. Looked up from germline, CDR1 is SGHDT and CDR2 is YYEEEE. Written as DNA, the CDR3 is TGTGCCAGCAGCCCGCCCGGGTCGATTAGCAATCAGCCCCAGCATTTT. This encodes CASSPPGSISNQPQHF.

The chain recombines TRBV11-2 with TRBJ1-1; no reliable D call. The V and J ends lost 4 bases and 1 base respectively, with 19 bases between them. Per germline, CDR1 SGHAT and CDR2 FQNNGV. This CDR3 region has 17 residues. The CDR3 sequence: CASSSLRQPAPNTEAFF. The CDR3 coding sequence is TGTGCCAGCAGCTCTCTTCGCCAGCCAGCTCCGAACACTGAAGCTTTCTTT.

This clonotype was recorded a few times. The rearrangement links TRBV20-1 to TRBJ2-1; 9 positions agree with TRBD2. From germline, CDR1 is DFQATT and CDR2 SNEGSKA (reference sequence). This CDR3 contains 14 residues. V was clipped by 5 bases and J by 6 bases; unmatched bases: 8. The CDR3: CSALWLAGSNEQFF. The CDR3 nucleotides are TGCAGTGCTTTGTGGCTAGCGGGATCCAATGAGCAGTTCTTC.

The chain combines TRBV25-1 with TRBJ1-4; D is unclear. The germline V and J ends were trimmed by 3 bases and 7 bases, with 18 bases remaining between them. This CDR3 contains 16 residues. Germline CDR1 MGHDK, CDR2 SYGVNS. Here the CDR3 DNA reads TGTGCCAGCAGTGATCCCAGGACGGGGAGTAGTGAAAAACTGTTTTTT. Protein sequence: CASSDPRTGSSEKLFF.

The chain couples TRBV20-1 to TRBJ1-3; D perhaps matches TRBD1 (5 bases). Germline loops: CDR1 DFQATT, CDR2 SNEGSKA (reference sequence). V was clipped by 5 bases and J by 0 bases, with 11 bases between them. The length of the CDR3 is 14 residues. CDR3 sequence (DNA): TGCAGTGCTGCGGGACTTAACTCTGGAAACACCATATATTTT. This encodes CSAAGLNSGNTIYF.

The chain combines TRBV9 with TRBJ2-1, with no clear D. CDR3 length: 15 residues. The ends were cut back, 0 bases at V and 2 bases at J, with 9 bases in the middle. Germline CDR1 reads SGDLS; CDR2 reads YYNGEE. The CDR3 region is CASSVDWVTYNEQFF. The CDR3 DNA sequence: TGTGCCAGCAGCGTAGACTGGGTCACCTACAATGAGCAGTTCTTC. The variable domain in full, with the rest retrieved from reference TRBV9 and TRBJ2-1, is DSGVTQTPKHLITATGQRVTLRCSPRSGDLSVYWYQQSLDQGLQFLIQYYNGEERAKGNILERFSAQQFPDLHSELNLSSLELGDSALYFCASSVDWVTYNEQFFGPGTRLTVL.

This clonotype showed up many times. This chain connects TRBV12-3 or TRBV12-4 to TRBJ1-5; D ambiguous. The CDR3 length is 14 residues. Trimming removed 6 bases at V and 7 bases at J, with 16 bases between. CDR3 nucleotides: TGTGCCAGCAGAACCGGGAAGAAGGGACAGCCCCAGCATTTT. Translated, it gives CASRTGKKGQPQHF.

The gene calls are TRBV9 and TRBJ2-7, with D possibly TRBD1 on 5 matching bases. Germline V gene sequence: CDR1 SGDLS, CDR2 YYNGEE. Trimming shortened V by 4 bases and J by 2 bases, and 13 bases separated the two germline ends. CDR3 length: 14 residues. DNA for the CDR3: TGTGCCAGCAGCTCCGCTAGGGGTACCTACGAGCAGTACTTC. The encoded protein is CASSSARGTYEQYF. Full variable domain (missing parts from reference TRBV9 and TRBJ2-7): DSGVTQTPKHLITATGQRVTLRCSPRSGDLSVYWYQQSLDQGLQFLIQYYNGEERAKGNILERFSAQQFPDLHSELNLSSLELGDSALYFCASSSARGTYEQYFGPGTRLTVT.

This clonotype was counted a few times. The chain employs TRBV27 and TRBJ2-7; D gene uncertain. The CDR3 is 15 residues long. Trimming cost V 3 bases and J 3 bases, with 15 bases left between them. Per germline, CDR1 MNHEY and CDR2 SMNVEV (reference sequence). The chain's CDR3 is CASSFQLARFYEQYF. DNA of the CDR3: TGTGCCAGCAGTTTTCAACTGGCGAGGTTCTACGAGCAGTACTTC.

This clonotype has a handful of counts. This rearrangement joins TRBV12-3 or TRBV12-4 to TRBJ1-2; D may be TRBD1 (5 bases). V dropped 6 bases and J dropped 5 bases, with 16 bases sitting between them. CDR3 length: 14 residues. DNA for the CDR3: TGTGCCAGCAGCTCGGGGGGTTTTGGTTATGGCTACACCTTC. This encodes CASSSGGFGYGYTF.

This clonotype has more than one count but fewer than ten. CDR3 protein: CASSQEMTFTALDTQYF. The DNA of the CDR3 is TGTGCCAGCAGCCAAGAAATGACCTTTACCGCACTAGATACGCAGTATTTT. The chain employs TRBV14 and TRBJ2-3; no clear D gene. The V end lost 0 bases, the J end lost 5 bases, and 18 bases lay between the germline ends. This CDR3 is 17 amino acids long. From germline, CDR1 is SGHDN and CDR2 FVKESK.

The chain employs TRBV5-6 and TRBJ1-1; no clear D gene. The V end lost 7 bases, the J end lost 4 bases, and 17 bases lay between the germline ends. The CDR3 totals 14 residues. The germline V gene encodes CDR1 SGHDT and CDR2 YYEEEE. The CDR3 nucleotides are TGTGCCAGCTGGATGGGTCGAAGGGTCACTGAAGCTTTCTTT. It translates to CASWMGRRVTEAFF.

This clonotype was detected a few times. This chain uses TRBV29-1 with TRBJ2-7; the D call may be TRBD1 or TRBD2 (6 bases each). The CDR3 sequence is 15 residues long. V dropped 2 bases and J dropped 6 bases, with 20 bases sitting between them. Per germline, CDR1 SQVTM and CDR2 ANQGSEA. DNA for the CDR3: TGCAGCGTTGAACGGCTGGGCGGAGGGGGAGGCGAGCAGTACTTC. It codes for CSVERLGGGGGEQYF.

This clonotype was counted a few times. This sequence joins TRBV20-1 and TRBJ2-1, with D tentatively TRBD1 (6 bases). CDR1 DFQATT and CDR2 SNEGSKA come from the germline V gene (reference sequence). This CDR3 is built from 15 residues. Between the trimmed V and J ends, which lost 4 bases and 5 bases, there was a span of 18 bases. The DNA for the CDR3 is TGCAGTGCTAACTCCGCTAGGGGGAGAGACAATGAGCAGTTCTTC. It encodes CSANSARGRDNEQFF.

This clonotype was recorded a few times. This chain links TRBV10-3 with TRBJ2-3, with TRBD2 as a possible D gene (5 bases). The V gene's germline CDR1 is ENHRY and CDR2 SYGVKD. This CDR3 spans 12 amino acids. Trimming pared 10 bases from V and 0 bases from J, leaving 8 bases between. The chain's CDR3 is CATSTSTDTQYF. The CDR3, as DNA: TGTGCCACTAGCACTAGCACAGATACGCAGTATTTT.

CDR3 in amino acids: CASRGWVSNTEAFF. The CDR3 DNA follows: TGTGCCAGCAGGGGGTGGGTGTCGAACACTGAAGCTTTCTTT. The chain couples TRBV12-3 or TRBV12-4 to TRBJ1-1; D gene uncertain. V was pared by 6 bases and J by 1 base, with 12 bases between. The CDR3 has 14 residues.